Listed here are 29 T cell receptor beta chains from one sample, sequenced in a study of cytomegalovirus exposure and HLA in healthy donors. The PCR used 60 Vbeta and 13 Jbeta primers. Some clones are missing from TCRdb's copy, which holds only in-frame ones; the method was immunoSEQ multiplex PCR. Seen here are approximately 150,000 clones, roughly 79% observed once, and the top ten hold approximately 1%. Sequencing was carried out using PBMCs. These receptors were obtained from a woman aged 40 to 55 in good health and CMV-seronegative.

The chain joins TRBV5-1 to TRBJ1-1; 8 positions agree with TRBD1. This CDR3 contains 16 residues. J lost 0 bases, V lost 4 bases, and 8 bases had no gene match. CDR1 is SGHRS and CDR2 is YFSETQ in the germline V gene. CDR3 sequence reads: CASSPGQGMMNTEAFF. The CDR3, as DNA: TGCGCCAGCAGCCCCGGACAGGGTATGATGAACACTGAAGCTTTCTTT. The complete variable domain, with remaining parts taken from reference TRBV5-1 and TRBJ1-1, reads KAGVTQTPRYLIKTRGQQVTLSCSPISGHRSVSWYQQTPGQGLQFLFEYFSETQRNKGNFPGRFSGRQFSNSRSEMNVSTLELGDSALYLCASSPGQGMMNTEAFFGQGTRLTVV.

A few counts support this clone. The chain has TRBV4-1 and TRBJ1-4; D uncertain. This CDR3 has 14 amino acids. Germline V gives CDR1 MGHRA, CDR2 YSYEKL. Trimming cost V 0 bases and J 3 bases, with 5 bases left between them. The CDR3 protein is CASSQDSANEKLFF. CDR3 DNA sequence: TGCGCCAGCAGCCAAGATAGCGCTAATGAAAAACTGTTTTTT.

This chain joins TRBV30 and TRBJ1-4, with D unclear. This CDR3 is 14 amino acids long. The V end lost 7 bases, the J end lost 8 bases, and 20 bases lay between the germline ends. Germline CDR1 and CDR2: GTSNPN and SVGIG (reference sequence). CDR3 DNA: TGTGCCTCCTCCTCTCCCGGGAGAGAGGAAAAACTGTTTTTT. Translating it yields CASSSPGREEKLFF.

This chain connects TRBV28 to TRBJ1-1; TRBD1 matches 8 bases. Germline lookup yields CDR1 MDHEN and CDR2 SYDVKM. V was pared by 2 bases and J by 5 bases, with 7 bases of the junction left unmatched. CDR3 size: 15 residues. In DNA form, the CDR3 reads TGTGCCAGCAGTTTACCTAACAGGGGGGGGACTGAAGCTTTCTTT. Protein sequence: CASSLPNRGGTEAFF.

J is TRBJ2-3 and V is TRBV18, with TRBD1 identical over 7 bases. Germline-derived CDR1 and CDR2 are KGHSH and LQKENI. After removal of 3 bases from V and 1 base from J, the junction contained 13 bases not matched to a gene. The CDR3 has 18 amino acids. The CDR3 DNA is TGTGCCAGCTCACCCTTGGGAAGACAGGGACGGGGCACAGATACGCAGTATTTT. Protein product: CASSPLGRQGRGTDTQYF.

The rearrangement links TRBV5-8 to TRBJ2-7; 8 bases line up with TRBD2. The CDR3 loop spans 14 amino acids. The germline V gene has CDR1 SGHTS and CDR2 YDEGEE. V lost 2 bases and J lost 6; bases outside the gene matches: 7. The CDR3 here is CASSFSHSGAEQYF. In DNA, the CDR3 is TGTGCCAGCAGCTTCTCTCATAGCGGGGCCGAGCAGTACTTC.

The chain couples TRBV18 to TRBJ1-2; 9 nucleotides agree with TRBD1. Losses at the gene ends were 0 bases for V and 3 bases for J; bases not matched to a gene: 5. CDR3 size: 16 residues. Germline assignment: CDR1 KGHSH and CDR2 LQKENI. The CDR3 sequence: CASSPPGQGSDYGYTF. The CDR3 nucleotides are TGTGCCAGCTCACCACCGGGACAGGGAAGCGACTATGGCTACACCTTC.

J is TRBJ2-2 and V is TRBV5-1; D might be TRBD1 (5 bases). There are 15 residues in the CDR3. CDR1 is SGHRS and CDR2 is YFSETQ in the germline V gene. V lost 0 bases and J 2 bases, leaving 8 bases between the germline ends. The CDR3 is CASSLEGVNTGELFF. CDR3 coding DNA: TGCGCCAGCAGCTTGGAAGGGGTTAACACCGGGGAGCTGTTTTTT.

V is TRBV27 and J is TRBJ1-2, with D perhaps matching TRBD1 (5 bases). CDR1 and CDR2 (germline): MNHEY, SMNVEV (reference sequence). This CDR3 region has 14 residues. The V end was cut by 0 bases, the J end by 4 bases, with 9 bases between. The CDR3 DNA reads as TGTGCCAGCAGTTTATCCTCAGGGTCCTATGGCTACACCTTC. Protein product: CASSLSSGSYGYTF.

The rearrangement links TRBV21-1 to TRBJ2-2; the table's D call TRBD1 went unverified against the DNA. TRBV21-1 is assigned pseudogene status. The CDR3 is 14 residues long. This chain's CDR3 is CASVRASHTGELFF. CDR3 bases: TGTGCCAGCGTCAGGGCTAGTCATACCGGGGAGCTGTTTTTT.

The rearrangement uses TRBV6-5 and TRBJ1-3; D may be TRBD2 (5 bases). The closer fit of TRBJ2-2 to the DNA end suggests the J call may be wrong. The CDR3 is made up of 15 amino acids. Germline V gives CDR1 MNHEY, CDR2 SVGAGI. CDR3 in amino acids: CASSQLEPNTGELFF. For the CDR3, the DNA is TGTGCCAGCAGTCAACTAGAACCGAACACCGGGGAGCTGTTTTTT.

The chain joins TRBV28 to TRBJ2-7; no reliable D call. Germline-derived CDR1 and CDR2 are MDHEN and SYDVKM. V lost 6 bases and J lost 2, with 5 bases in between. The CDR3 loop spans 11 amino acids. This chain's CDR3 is CASSDTYEQYF. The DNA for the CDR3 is TGTGCCAGCAGCGACACCTACGAGCAGTACTTC.

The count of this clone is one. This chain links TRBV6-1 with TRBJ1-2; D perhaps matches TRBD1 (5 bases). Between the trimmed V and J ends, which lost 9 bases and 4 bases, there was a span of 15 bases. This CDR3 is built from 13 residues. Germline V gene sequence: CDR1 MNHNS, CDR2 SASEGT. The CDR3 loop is CASTPTGVYGYTF. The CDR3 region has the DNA TGTGCCAGTACCCCCACGGGGGTCTATGGCTACACCTTC.

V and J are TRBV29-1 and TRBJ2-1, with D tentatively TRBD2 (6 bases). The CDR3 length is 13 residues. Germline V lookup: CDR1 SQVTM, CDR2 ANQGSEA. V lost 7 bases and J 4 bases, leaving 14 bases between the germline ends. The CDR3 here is CSARVAGYNEQFF. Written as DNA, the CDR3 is TGCAGCGCCCGTGTTGCGGGGTACAATGAGCAGTTCTTC.

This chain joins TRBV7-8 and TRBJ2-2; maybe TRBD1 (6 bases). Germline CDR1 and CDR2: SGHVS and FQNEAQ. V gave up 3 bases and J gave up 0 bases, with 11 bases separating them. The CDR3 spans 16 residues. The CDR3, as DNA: TGTGCCAGCAGCTTCAGGGGCCAACCGAACACCGGGGAGCTGTTTTTT. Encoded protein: CASSFRGQPNTGELFF.

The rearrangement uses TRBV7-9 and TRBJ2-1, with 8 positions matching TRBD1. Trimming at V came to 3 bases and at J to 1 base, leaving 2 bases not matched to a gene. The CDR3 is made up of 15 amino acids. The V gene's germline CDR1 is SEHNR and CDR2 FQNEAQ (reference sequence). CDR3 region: CASSFDRGSYNEQFF. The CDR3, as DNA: TGTGCCAGCAGCTTTGACAGGGGTTCCTACAATGAGCAGTTCTTC.

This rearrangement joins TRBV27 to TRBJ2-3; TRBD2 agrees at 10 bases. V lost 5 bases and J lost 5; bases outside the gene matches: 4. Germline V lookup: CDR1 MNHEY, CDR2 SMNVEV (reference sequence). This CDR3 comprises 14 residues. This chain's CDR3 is CASSPRLAGDTQYF. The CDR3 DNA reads TGTGCCAGCAGTCCTCGACTAGCGGGAGATACGCAGTATTTT.

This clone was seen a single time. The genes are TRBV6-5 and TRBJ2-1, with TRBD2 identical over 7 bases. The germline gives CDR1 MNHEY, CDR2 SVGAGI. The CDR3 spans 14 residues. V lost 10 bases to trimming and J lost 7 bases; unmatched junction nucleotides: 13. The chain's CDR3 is CATGVGLEINEQFF. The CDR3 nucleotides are TGTGCCACCGGAGTCGGACTAGAAATAAATGAGCAGTTCTTC.

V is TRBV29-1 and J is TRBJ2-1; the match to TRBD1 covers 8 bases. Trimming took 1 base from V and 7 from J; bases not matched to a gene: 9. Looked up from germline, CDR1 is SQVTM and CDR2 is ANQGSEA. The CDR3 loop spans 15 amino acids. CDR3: CSVEVRQGKGNEQFF. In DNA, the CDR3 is TGCAGCGTTGAAGTCCGACAGGGGAAAGGGAATGAGCAGTTCTTC.

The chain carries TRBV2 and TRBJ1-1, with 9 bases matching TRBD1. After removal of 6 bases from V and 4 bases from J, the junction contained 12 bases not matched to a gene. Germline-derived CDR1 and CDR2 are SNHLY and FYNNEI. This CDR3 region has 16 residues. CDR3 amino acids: CASSLPGQGKVTEAFF. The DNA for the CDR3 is TGTGCCAGCAGCCTCCCTGGACAGGGGAAGGTCACTGAAGCTTTCTTT.

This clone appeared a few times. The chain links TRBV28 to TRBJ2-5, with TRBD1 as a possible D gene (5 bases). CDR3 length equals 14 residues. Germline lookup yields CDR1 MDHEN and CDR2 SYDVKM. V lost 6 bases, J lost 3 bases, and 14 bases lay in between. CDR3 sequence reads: CASSPALGEETQYF. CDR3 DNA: TGTGCCAGCAGCCCGGCTCTAGGGGAAGAGACCCAGTACTTC. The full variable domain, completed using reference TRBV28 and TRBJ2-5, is DVKVTQSSRYLVKRTGEKVFLECVQDMDHENMFWYRQDPGLGLRLIYFSYDVKMKEKGDIPEGYSVSREKKERFSLILESASTNQTSMYLCASSPALGEETQYFGPGTRLLVL.

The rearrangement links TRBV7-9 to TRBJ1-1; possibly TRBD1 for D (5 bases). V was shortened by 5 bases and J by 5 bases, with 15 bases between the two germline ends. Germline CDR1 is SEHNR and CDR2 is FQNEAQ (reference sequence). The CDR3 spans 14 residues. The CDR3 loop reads CASSLGGVRTEAFF. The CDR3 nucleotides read TGTGCCAGCAGCCTGGGGGGGGTGAGGACTGAAGCTTTCTTT. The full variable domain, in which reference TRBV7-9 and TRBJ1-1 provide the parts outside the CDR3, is DTGVSQNPRHKITKRGQNVTFRCDPISEHNRLYWYRQTLGQGPEFLTYFQNEAQLEKSRLLSDRFSAERPKGSFSTLEIQRTEQGDSAMYLCASSLGGVRTEAFFGQGTRLTVV.

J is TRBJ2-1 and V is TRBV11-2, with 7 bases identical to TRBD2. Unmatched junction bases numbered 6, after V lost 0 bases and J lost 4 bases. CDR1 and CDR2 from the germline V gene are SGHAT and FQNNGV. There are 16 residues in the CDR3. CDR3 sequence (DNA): TGTGCCAGCAGCTTAGACGGGAGGCCTATTTACAATGAGCAGTTCTTC. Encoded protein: CASSLDGRPIYNEQFF. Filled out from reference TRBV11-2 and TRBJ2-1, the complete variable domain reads EAGVAQSPRYKIIEKRQSVAFWCNPISGHATLYWYQQILGQGPKLLIQFQNNGVVDDSQLPKDRFSAERLKGVDSTLKIQPAKLEDSAVYLCASSLDGRPIYNEQFFGPGTRLTVL.

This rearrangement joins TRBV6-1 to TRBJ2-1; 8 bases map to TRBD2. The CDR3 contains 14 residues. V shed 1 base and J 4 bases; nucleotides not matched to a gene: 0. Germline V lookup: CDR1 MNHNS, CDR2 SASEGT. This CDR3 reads CASSEVAGYNEQFF. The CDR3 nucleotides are TGTGCCAGCAGTGAAGTAGCGGGGTACAATGAGCAGTTCTTC.

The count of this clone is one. CDR3 region: CASSSITLAGGWNEQFF. The CDR3, as DNA: TGTGCCAGCAGCTCGATTACTCTAGCGGGAGGGTGGAATGAGCAGTTCTTC. The genes are TRBV7-2 and TRBJ2-1, with 12 bases aligning to TRBD2. CDR1 is SGHTA, CDR2 FQGNSA, per germline. The CDR3 runs 17 residues. V was pared by 4 bases and J by 7 bases, with 11 bases of the junction left unmatched.

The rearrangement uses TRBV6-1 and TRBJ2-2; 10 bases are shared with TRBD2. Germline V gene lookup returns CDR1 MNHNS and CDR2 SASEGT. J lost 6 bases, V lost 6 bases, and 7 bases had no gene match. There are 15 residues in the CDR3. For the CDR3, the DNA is TGTGCCAGCAGGCCTACTAGCGGGACGTCCGGGGAGCTGTTTTTT. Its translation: CASRPTSGTSGELFF.

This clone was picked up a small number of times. CDR3 in DNA: TGTGCCAGCAGCGCAGGGGGAACCGGGGAGCTGTTTTTT. Its protein is CASSAGGTGELFF. The chain carries TRBV5-4 and TRBJ2-2; TRBD1 agrees at 7 bases. CDR3 length: 13 residues. The germline gives CDR1 SGHNT, CDR2 YYREEE (reference sequence). V dropped 4 bases and J dropped 5; count of bases not matched to a gene: 2.

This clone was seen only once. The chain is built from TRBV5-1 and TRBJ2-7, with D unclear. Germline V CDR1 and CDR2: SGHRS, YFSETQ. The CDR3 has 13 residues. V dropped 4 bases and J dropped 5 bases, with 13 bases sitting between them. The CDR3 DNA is TGCGCCAGCAGCCCCACTTCGAGCCACGAGCAGTACTTC. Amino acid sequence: CASSPTSSHEQYF.

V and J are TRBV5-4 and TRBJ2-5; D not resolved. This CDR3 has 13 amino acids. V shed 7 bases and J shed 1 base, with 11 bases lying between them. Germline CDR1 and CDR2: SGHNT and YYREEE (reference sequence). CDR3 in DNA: TGTGCCAGCTCATACAGACCCCAAGAGACCCAGTACTTC. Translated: CASSYRPQETQYF.